This T cell receptor (beta chain) was recovered during a study of blood T cell repertoires in COVID-19. At the level of the study: Samples of COVID-19 (acute and convalescent) were obtained from the United States, Italy and Spain. The cDNA or gDNA used as material had been derived from T cells, B-cell-depleted T cells, or PBMCs.

Germline V gene lookup returns CDR1 SGHNT and CDR2 YENEEA. The CDR3 covers 13 residues. Trimming cost V 4 bases and J 10 bases, with 14 bases left between them. In the authors' methods: Counts of nucleated cells, estimated from reference gene primer amplification, were obtained. Profiled with immunoSEQ multiplex PCR; TCRdb holds only in-frame clones, not every one. The V and J calls and clone size were taken over from that table, and D and trimming were inferred from the DNA. Altogether 99,000 or so clones are present, about 91% being singletons, with the ten largest covering approximately 6%. The V and J genes are TRBV11-3 and TRBJ2-1, with D possibly TRBD2 on 5 matching bases. Material for sequencing was peripheral blood. This sequence originates from a human donor in a cohort sampled during active COVID-19. The CDR3 coding sequence is TGTGCCAGCAGCTCCTCCAACGGGAACGAGCAGTTCTTC. Protein: CASSSSNGNEQFF.